Below are 4 T cell receptor beta chains sequenced from a single sample in a study of long-term antiretroviral therapy in people with HIV. They ran version v3.0 of the immunoSEQ assay at survey level. Assay: immunoSEQ multiplex PCR; the TCRdb copy retains only in-frame clones and omits some. The sample has 29,000 or so clones, over 85% seen once. The sequenced sample was unsorted PBMCs, obtained 6.5 years after starting antiretroviral therapy. The origin of the receptors is a woman aged 40 to 55 with HIV.

This rearrangement joins TRBV7-8 to TRBJ1-6, with D possibly matching TRBD1 (6 bases). There are 12 residues in the CDR3. The germline CDR1 and CDR2 sequences are SGHVS and FQNEAQ. The V end lost 1 base, the J end lost 16 bases, and 11 bases lay between the germline ends. The CDR3 DNA reads TGTGCCAGCAGCTTAGGTCAGGGGACTCTCCACTTT. This translates into CASSLGQGTLHF.

This chain joins TRBV5-1 and TRBJ1-2, with 7 bases identical to TRBD1. This CDR3 is 15 amino acids long. The V gene end was trimmed by 4 bases and the J gene end by 2 bases; junction bases not matched to a gene: 8. CDR1 SGHRS and CDR2 YFSETQ come from the germline V gene. CDR3 in amino acids: CASSPDPGQNYGYTF. The CDR3 DNA follows: TGCGCCAGCAGCCCTGACCCGGGACAGAACTATGGCTACACCTTC.

The chain employs TRBV5-6 and TRBJ1-1; no clear D gene. This CDR3 comprises 13 residues. Germline CDR1 SGHDT, CDR2 YYEEEE. V was pared by 4 bases and J by 6 bases, with 13 bases between. The CDR3 region has the DNA TGTGCCAGCAGCCCACGTGGGGTAGCTGAAGCTTTCTTT. It yields the protein CASSPRGVAEAFF.

This clone has more than one count but fewer than ten. J is TRBJ1-2 and V is TRBV6-5; D gene unclear. The V end was cut by 6 bases, the J end by 2 bases, with 16 bases between. Germline assignment: CDR1 MNHEY and CDR2 SVGAGI. The CDR3 extends over 15 amino acids. CDR3 protein: CASSPAGRRNYGYTF. CDR3 in DNA: TGTGCCAGCAGCCCCGCGGGCCGGCGAAACTATGGCTACACCTTC.